This TCR beta chain originates from a study of shared clonotypes between healthy human individuals (dated by TCRdb to about 2020). With respect to the entire study: A couple of women and a few men aged 18 to 49 years were included in the cohort. Leukapheresis yielded between about 0.9 and 9.5 billion PBMCs per donor. To increase sequencing depth and limit assay-specific biases, TCR repertoire library preparation and sequencing were carried out by different laboratories using diverse techniques. For each donor, three plates each were used for CD4 naive and CD4 memory, two plates were used for CD8 naive, and one plate was used for CD8 memory. To estimate repertoire size and how much clonotypes are shared between individuals, the study performed deep sequencing of blood TCR repertoires from about five healthy adults. Points the paper makes about the study in general: Higher generation probabilities were observed for clonotypes shared by all four sorted-subset donors than for non-shared clonotypes. The genetic and exposure-history diversity represented was limited by the small number of donors. Sampling was restricted to blood, and TCR repertoires in tissue are likely to differ from TCR repertoires in blood. Pairwise subsampling indicated that sequencing depth was expected to affect the degree of clonotype sharing among donors. Sharing across a handful of donors was observed for approximately 4.6% of naive CD4, 3% to 3.5% of naive CD8, roughly 2.4% of memory CD4, and around 0.44% of memory CD8 clonotypes. Rarefaction of sorted-subset datasets indicated incomplete sequencing despite the large sequencing depth. Estimated clonotype richness was generally larger for naive than for memory subsets.

With respect to this clone: The antigen this receptor binds is unknown. There are no base qualities to consult, and no much larger clone falls within one base.

The donors were healthy, HIV-negative adults who had no recently reported acute infections or vaccinations. All donors were Caucasian adults living in Nashville, Tennessee, USA. CD4+ T cells were enriched by magnetic negative selection, after which naive cells were positively selected on CD45RA and the negative fraction was taken as the memory subset. Blood was obtained by leukapheresis, after which PBMCs were separated by Ficoll-Histopaque density gradient centrifugation and cryopreserved in liquid nitrogen vapor phase. Purity and quantity of every magnetically sorted T cell population were checked by analytical flow cytometry. Genomic DNA was isolated from every sorted fraction and measured by UV absorbance on a Nanodrop 2000c. Using the deep immunoSEQ assay, TCR CDR3 regions were amplified from genomic DNA by multiplex PCR. Genomic DNA extracted from each cell subset was distributed evenly over all wells of several immunoSEQ 96-well plates, and each plate served as one replicate. For sorted subsets, roughly 200 ng of genomic DNA, equivalent to roughly 30,000 T cell genomes, went into each replicate PCR. Purified libraries were quantified with a Qubit 3.0 fluorometer, sized on a Bioanalyzer 2100, and re-quantified with the KAPA Library Quantification kit. Every immunoSEQ 96-well plate was sequenced on a separate single-read 150-cycle Illumina NextSeq 550 flow cell. The paper's data handling went like this. Because only junctional sequences without quality scores were contained in the immunoSEQ output, filtering matching that applied to full-length reads could not be performed. Sequences were annotated with PyIR, a Python wrapper for IgBLAST v1.9, and V/J genes and CDR3 were assigned using IMGT germline references. Reads with weak V/J assignments (E-value above 1e-6), missing CDR3, stop codons, out-of-frame junctions, or ambiguous translated residues were removed. V3J clonotypes were defined as sequences sharing an identical inferred V gene, J gene, and CDR3 amino acid sequence. To compute the percentage overlap between repertoires, the number of shared unique clonotypes was divided by the size of the smaller repertoire. Three approaches were used to assess repertoire richness: RTK rarefaction, the Chao1 estimator, and Recon v2.1 estimates of unobserved clonotypes. OLGA was used to compute generation probabilities for all TCRbeta clonotypes that the gDNA method yielded from several donors. TCRdb took this table from immuneACCESS and kept in-frame rearrangements with V and J called. Such tables lack part of the clones; where checked against another copy, unresolved V genes explain under half of the gap, and the rest is unexplained. The D gene and trimming were derived from the DNA, and the V and J assignments and clone size from that table. The sample table holds just over 2,000,000 clones, of which roughly 94% were seen once. The top ten constitute 0.13% of the sample.

The sequence was collected from a young man in good health. The sequencing sample was made of naive CD4+ T cells sorted from blood. Explained via the paper, the cell subset or site label denotes: CD45RA+ positively selected.

The bases read TGTGCCAGCAGCTTAGCGACTAGCGTAAGCACAGATACGCAGTATTTT. Its product reads: CASSLATSVSTDTQYF. The sequence is built from TRBV7-8 and TRBJ2-3; TRBD2 agrees with 8 junctional bases. Clipping removes 0 bases from V and 0 bases from J, with 2 as the unmatched junction base count. The CDR3 holds 16 amino acids from the cysteine to the phenylalanine. The entry retains the CDR3 DNA only, 48 bases that are in frame from base 1. CDR1 and CDR2 were assigned from the germline V gene as SGHVS and FQNEAQ.